Each of the 3 T cell receptor beta chains below was sequenced from the same sample in a study of shared clonotypes between healthy human individuals. Repertoires were generated with immunoSEQ multiplex PCR, while TCRdb's copy carries only in-frame clones and drops some. Among fewer than 650,000 clones listed, about 80% were seen once. The sample consisted of PBMCs. The source of these receptors is a woman between 40 and 55 years old in good health. Some clones in this sample may be carry-over from other donors' samples.

With respect to this clone: A much larger clonotype is one base distant, so this may be a read error. This chain connects TRBV5-1 to TRBJ1-1; D is unresolved. Germline V gene data show CDR1 as SGHRS and CDR2 as YFSETQ. V was cut by 0 bases and J by 11 bases, with 14 bases left in between. This CDR3 is built from 13 residues. The CDR3: CASSLDHPFEAFF. As DNA, the CDR3 is TGCGCCAGCAGCTTGGATCACCCGTTTGAGGCTTTCTTT.

Of note for this clone: The same CDR3 also results from other DNA sequences found in this sample. The chain joins TRBV5-1 to TRBJ2-5; the match to TRBD2 covers 7 bases. V lost 2 bases to trimming and J lost 1 base; unmatched junction nucleotides: 2. The CDR3 consists of 14 residues. Germline V gene data show CDR1 as SGHRS and CDR2 as YFSETQ. The CDR3 nucleotides are TGCGCCAGCAGCTTTGGGACTACCCAAGAGACCCAGTACTTC. Translation: CASSFGTTQETQYF.

The CDR3, as DNA: TGTGCCAGCAGACAGGGGGCGCCGGAAGAAAAACTGTTTTTT. Translated: CASRQGAPEEKLFF. The chain joins TRBV6-1 to TRBJ1-4, with 9 bases matching TRBD1. With V trimmed by 6 bases and J by 8 bases, 7 bases remained unmatched. The CDR3 extends over 14 amino acids. Germline CDR1 is MNHNS and CDR2 is SASEGT.